This T cell receptor (beta chain) was identified in a study of blood T cell repertoires in COVID-19. Overall study context: Samples representing acute and convalescent COVID-19 were sourced from the United States, Italy and Spain. PBMCs, B-cell-depleted T cells, or T cells were the source of the cDNA or gDNA that made up the material.

Measured with immunoSEQ multiplex PCR; TCRdb has only the in-frame clones, and not every one. Of 15,000 to 20,000 clones in the sample, 85% to 90% are singletons; the top ten hold approximately 24%. The CDR3 is made up of 12 amino acids. The germline V gene has CDR1 SQVTM and CDR2 ANQGSEA. V was pared by 5 bases and J by 2 bases, with 9 bases between. The source is a man between 60 and 70 years old with acute or convalescent COVID-19. The chain uses TRBV29-1 and TRBJ1-2, with D uncertain. The sequencing input was peripheral blood. The chain's CDR3 is CSVRTHNYGYTF. In DNA, the CDR3 is TGCAGCGTTAGAACTCACAACTATGGCTACACCTTC.